This T cell receptor beta chain came from a study of T cell changes during pregnancy in multiple sclerosis. Germline values: CDR1 DFQATT, CDR2 SNEGSKA (reference sequence). The CDR3 has 11 residues. Trimming stripped 2 bases from V and 8 bases from J, with 9 bases between. Clones were read by immunoSEQ multiplex PCR, and TCRdb kept only the in-frame ones, dropping some. Of some 29,000 clones in the sample, roughly nine tenths were seen once. This chain uses TRBV20-1 with TRBJ1-1, with D perhaps TRBD1 (5 bases). The sequence derives from a female donor with multiple sclerosis, enrolled in a pregnancy study. Sequences were derived from CD8+ T cells from peripheral blood mononuclear cells, sampled in the third trimester of pregnancy. The CDR3 DNA reads TGCAGTGCTAGATGGGGGGTAGAAGCTTTCTTT. This translates into CSARWGVEAFF.